The 8 T cell receptor beta chains below were found in one sample sequenced in a study of OX40 agonist ivuxolimab in advanced cancers. Only in-frame clones appear in the TCRdb table, and some are missing; sequencing was by immunoSEQ multiplex PCR. The table has 12,000 to 15,000 clones, about 87% seen once. Sequencing used CD4+ or CD8+ T cells sorted from blood, obtained in a trial of the OX40 agonist ivuxolimab. The source is an adult with an advanced solid tumor such as melanoma, head and neck, liver or kidney cancer.

The chain recombines TRBV5-1 with TRBJ2-7; D is ambiguous. The CDR3 is 15 residues long. V lost 3 bases and J lost 3, with 16 bases in between. The germline V gene encodes CDR1 SGHRS and CDR2 YFSETQ. This CDR3 reads CASSWTNGRIYEQYF. DNA for the CDR3: TGCGCCAGCAGCTGGACGAATGGGCGTATCTACGAGCAGTACTTC.

This chain uses TRBV10-3 with TRBJ1-1; D remains unclear. Deletions cut 1 base from V and 4 bases from J, with 10 bases between. Germline CDR1 and CDR2: ENHRY and SYGVKD. CDR3 length equals 14 residues. The CDR3 spells CAISELGGSTEAFF. For the CDR3, the DNA is TGTGCCATCAGTGAGTTGGGCGGGAGCACTGAAGCTTTCTTT.

This clone has a single count. The chain couples TRBV11-2 to TRBJ2-5; D is perhaps TRBD1 (5 bases). The CDR3 extends over 16 amino acids. Germline-derived CDR1 and CDR2 are SGHAT and FQNNGV. The ends were cut back, 5 bases at V and 0 bases at J, with 16 bases in the middle. The CDR3 spells CASSPGQGWDQETQYF. Written as DNA, the CDR3 is TGTGCCAGCAGCCCTGGTCAGGGTTGGGACCAAGAGACCCAGTACTTC. Full variable domain (missing parts from reference TRBV11-2 and TRBJ2-5): EAGVAQSPRYKIIEKRQSVAFWCNPISGHATLYWYQQILGQGPKLLIQFQNNGVVDDSQLPKDRFSAERLKGVDSTLKIQPAKLEDSAVYLCASSPGQGWDQETQYFGPGTRLLVL.

V and J are TRBV6-6 and TRBJ2-1; D ambiguous. Deletions cut 2 bases from V and 5 bases from J, with 10 bases between. The CDR3 has 14 residues. Germline CDR1 is MNHNY and CDR2 is SVGAGI (reference sequence). The CDR3 here is CASSYEGRNNEQFF. CDR3 sequence (DNA): TGTGCCAGCAGTTACGAAGGACGAAACAATGAGCAGTTCTTC.

The CDR3 coding sequence is TGTGCCAGCAGCTTCACGGGGAACACTGAAGCTTTCTTT. Translation gives CASSFTGNTEAFF. This chain joins TRBV11-1 and TRBJ1-1; no clear D. This CDR3 has 13 amino acids. Germline V gives CDR1 SGHAT, CDR2 FQDESV (reference sequence). Trimming removed 3 bases at V and 1 base at J, with 6 bases between.

This chain links TRBV7-9 with TRBJ1-1; 7 bases fit TRBD1. The CDR3 is made up of 14 amino acids. Germline V gives CDR1 SEHNR, CDR2 FQNEAQ (reference sequence). V trimming: 5 bases; J trimming: 4 bases; junction bases outside the gene matches: 7. CDR3 in DNA: TGTGCCAGCAGCAGGGACAGCAAACCCACTGAAGCTTTCTTT. Translation gives CASSRDSKPTEAFF.

This clone was detected only once. The junction departs from germline at one end; a sequencing error may be responsible. This chain uses TRBV5-1 with TRBJ1-4, with a possible D match to TRBD1 (5 bases). This CDR3 region has 14 residues. Germline CDR1 is SGHRS and CDR2 is YFSETQ. CDR3 region: CASRLGGANEKLFF. CDR3 coding DNA: TGCGCCAGCAGATTGGGGGGTGCCAATGAAAAACTGTTTTTT.

V and J are TRBV9 and TRBJ2-3; maybe TRBD2 (6 bases). This CDR3 comprises 16 residues. Trimming removed 0 bases at V and 3 bases at J, with 14 bases between. CDR1 is SGDLS and CDR2 is YYNGEE in the germline V gene. The chain's CDR3 is CASSVAARRVTDTQYF. For the CDR3, the DNA is TGTGCCAGCAGCGTAGCGGCTCGGAGGGTGACAGATACGCAGTATTTT. Full variable domain (missing parts from reference TRBV9 and TRBJ2-3): DSGVTQTPKHLITATGQRVTLRCSPRSGDLSVYWYQQSLDQGLQFLIQYYNGEERAKGNILERFSAQQFPDLHSELNLSSLELGDSALYFCASSVAARRVTDTQYFGPGTRLTVL.